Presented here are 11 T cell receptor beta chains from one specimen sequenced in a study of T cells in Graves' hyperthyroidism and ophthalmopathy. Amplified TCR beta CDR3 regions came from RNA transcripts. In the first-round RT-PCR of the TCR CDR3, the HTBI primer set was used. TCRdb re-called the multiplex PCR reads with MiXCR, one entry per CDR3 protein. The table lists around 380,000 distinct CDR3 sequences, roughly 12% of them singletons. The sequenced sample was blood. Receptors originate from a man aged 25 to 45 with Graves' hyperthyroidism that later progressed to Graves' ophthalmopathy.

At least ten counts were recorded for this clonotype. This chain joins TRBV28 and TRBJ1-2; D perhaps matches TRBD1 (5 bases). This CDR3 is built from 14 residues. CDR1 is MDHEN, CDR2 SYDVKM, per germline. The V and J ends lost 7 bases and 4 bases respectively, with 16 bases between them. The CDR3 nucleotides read TGTGCCAGCACCCCCGAGAGGGGACCCTATGGCTACACCTTC. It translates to CASTPERGPYGYTF.

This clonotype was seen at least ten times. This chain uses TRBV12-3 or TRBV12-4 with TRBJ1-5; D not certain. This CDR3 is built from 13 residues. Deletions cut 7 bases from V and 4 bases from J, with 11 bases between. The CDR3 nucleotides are TGTGCCAGCAACTGGGGAAGAAATCAGCCCCAGCATTTT. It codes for CASNWGRNQPQHF.

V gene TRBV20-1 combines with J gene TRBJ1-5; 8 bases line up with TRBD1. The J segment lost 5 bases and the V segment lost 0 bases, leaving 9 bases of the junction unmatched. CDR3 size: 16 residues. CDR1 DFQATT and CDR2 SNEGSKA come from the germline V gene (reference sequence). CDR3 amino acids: CSARDPGQAEDQPQHF. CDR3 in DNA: TGCAGTGCTAGAGACCCGGGACAGGCCGAGGATCAGCCCCAGCATTTT.

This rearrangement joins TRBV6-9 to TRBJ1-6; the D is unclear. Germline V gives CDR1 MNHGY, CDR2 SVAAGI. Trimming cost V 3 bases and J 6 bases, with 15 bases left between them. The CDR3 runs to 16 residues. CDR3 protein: CASSYSKRPGNSPLHF. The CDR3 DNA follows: TGTGCCAGCAGTTACTCGAAGCGACCGGGTAATTCACCCCTCCACTTT.

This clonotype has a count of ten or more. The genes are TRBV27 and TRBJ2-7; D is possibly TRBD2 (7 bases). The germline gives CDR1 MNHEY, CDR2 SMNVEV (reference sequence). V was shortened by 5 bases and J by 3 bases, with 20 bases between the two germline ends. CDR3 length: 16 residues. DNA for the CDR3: TGTGCCAGCAGTGCACTTCTCGCCGGGGGGCGCTACGAGCAGTACTTC. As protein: CASSALLAGGRYEQYF.

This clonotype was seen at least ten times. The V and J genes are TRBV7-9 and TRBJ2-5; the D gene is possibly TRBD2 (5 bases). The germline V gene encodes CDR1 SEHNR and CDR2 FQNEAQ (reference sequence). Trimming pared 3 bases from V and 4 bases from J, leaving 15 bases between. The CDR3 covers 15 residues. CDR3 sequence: CASSFHSDGRETQYF. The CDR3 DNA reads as TGTGCCAGCAGCTTTCATAGCGACGGTAGAGAGACCCAGTACTTC.

CDR3 DNA sequence: TGCGCCAGCAGCATCCGGGACCGCCACCAGCAGACCCAGTACTTC. It translates to CASSIRDRHQQTQYF. The chain couples TRBV5-1 to TRBJ2-5; the D call may be TRBD1 or TRBD2 (5 bases each). Germline loops: CDR1 SGHRS, CDR2 YFSETQ. CDR3 length equals 15 residues. The germline V and J ends were trimmed by 4 bases and 6 bases, with 19 bases remaining between them. Drawing the rest from reference TRBV5-1 and TRBJ2-5, the complete variable domain is KAGVTQTPRYLIKTRGQQVTLSCSPISGHRSVSWYQQTPGQGLQFLFEYFSETQRNKGNFPGRFSGRQFSNSRSEMNVSTLELGDSALYLCASSIRDRHQQTQYFGPGTRLLVL.

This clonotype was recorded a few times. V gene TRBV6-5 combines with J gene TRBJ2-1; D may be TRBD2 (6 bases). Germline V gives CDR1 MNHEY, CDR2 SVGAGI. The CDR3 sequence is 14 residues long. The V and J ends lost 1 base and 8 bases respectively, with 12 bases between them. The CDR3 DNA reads TGTGCCAGCAGTTACTACGCGGGGAGCGATGAGCAGTTCTTC. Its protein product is CASSYYAGSDEQFF.

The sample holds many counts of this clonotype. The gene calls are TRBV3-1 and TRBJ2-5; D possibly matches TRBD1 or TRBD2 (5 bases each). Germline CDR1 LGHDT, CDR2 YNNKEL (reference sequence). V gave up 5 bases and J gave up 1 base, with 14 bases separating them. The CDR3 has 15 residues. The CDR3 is CASSLVGAPQETQYF. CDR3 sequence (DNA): TGTGCCAGCAGCTTAGTCGGGGCTCCCCAAGAGACCCAGTACTTC.

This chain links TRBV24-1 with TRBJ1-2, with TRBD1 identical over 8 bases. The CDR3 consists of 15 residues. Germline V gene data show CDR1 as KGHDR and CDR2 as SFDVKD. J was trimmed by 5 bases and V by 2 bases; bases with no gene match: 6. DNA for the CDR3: TGTGCCACCAGTGATTCCGGACAGGGCAGATATGGCTACACCTTC. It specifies CATSDSGQGRYGYTF.

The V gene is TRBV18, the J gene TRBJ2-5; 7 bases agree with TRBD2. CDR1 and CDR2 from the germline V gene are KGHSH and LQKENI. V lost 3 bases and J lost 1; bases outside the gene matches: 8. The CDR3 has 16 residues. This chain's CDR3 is CASSPGTTSFQETQYF. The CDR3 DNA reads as TGTGCCAGCTCACCTGGGACTACTTCCTTCCAAGAGACCCAGTACTTC. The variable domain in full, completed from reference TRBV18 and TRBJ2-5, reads NAGVMQNPRHLVRRRGQEARLRCSPMKGHSHVYWYRQLPEEGLKFMVYLQKENIIDESGMPKERFSAEFPKEGPSILRIQQVVRGDSAAYFCASSPGTTSFQETQYFGPGTRLLVL.